This T cell receptor beta chain was observed in a study of identical twins. Study-wide results and limits: Invariant cells of the MAIT and iNKT types might have partly distorted the zero-insertion analyses.

A few counts support this clonotype. Its antigen is not known. This CDR3 contains 16 residues. Germline CDR1 reads SQVTM; CDR2 reads ANQGSEA. V was trimmed by 5 bases and J by 5 bases, leaving 24 bases between them. TCRdb reprocessed the 5' RACE reads via MiXCR and lists one record per CDR3 protein. The sample comprises approximately 230,000 distinct CDR3 sequences, about 6.7% of which are singletons, and 14% to 15% rests with the top ten. Separately, the same data were catalogued under a study of T cells expressing NK-cell markers. Per that study: Within the sequenced cohort of eight donors, seven exhibited HCMV seropositivity and one was seronegative. Sorting in several experiments was restricted by an anti-gamma-delta TCR antibody to alpha-beta TCR T cells.

The source material was CD8+ T cells sorted from blood. This sequence was found in a woman between 18 and 29 years old in good health. This chain uses TRBV29-1 with TRBJ2-5, with D perhaps matching TRBD1 (6 bases). CDR3 loop: CSVFDFGTTSPETQYF. CDR3 DNA sequence: TGCAGCGTTTTCGATTTCGGGACAACGAGCCCGGAGACCCAGTACTTC.